The 17 T cell receptor beta chains given below trace back to one sample, sequenced in a study of PD-L1 blockade in urothelial cancer. The method was immunoSEQ multiplex PCR; TCRdb's version includes in-frame clones alone and lacks a portion of them. This sample has about 80,000 clones; around 90% occur once, and the top ten carry approximately 6%. Sequenced material: PBMCs, taken around atezolizumab (anti-PD-L1) treatment. These receptors all come from a woman aged 70-85 years with urothelial cancer.

The chain joins TRBV7-2 to TRBJ1-2; D remains ambiguous. The CDR3 length is 15 residues. The V gene lost 0 bases and the J gene lost 6 bases, with 14 bases spanning the gap. Germline assignment: CDR1 SGHTA and CDR2 FQGNSA. CDR3 DNA sequence: TGTGCCAGCAGCTTAGCCGGTTGGGAGGGAAATGGCTACACCTTC. Protein product: CASSLAGWEGNGYTF.

The rearrangement uses TRBV7-2 and TRBJ2-7; 15 bases are a match to TRBD2. V dropped 5 bases and J dropped 13; count of bases not matched to a gene: 6. The CDR3 is 13 residues long. Germline V gives CDR1 SGHTA, CDR2 FQGNSA. As DNA, the CDR3 is TGTGCCAGCAGCCCGCGGACTAGCGGGGGGGAATACTTC. This encodes CASSPRTSGGEYF.

This clone showed up just once. The chain couples TRBV27 to TRBJ1-6; 8 positions match TRBD1. V lost 7 bases to trimming and J lost 7 bases; unmatched junction nucleotides: 27. Germline CDR1 is MNHEY and CDR2 is SMNVEV (reference sequence). This CDR3 comprises 21 residues. The CDR3 bases are TGTGCCAGCATATTTGAGGCCGAGGGGGAAGGTTACAGGGGGAGAAATTCACCCCTCCACTTT. Its protein is CASIFEAEGEGYRGRNSPLHF.

The gene calls are TRBV19 and TRBJ1-5; 9 bases match TRBD1. Germline CDR1 LNHDA, CDR2 SQIVND (reference sequence). The ends lost 1 base at V and 0 bases at J; junction bases unmatched: 13. The CDR3 is made up of 20 amino acids. The CDR3 here is CASSIAGPGTGPISNQPQHF. CDR3 bases: TGTGCCAGTAGTATAGCGGGACCCGGGACAGGGCCTATTAGCAATCAGCCCCAGCATTTT.

The V call is TRBV4-1, the J call TRBJ2-1; the match to TRBD2 covers 9 bases. The CDR3 is 15 amino acids. V dropped 4 bases and J dropped 6; count of bases not matched to a gene: 7. CDR1 is MGHRA and CDR2 is YSYEKL in the germline V gene. CDR3 nucleotide sequence: TGCGCCAGCAGCCTTCGACTAGCGGAAGGCAATGAGCAGTTCTTC. It translates to CASSLRLAEGNEQFF.

The rearrangement uses TRBV4-1 and TRBJ1-5; 7 bases match TRBD1. The CDR3 loop spans 17 amino acids. J was trimmed by 0 bases and V by 5 bases; bases with no gene match: 10. The V gene's germline CDR1 is MGHRA and CDR2 YSYEKL. CDR3 DNA: TGCGCCAGCAGCAAACTACCGGGACAGCTTAGCAATCAGCCCCAGCATTTT. This sequence encodes CASSKLPGQLSNQPQHF.

The chain is built from TRBV6-5 and TRBJ2-7; TRBD2 is a possible D gene (5 bases). This CDR3 comprises 13 residues. The germline V gene has CDR1 MNHEY and CDR2 SVGAGI. Trimming removed 6 bases at V and 6 bases at J, with 15 bases between. CDR3 sequence reads: CASRSSPGGEQYF. The DNA of the CDR3 is TGTGCCAGCAGGTCATCCCCAGGAGGCGAGCAGTACTTC.

CDR3 sequence reads: CASSPTSGPYEQYF. The CDR3 coding sequence is TGCGCCAGCTCCCCCACTAGCGGACCCTACGAGCAGTACTTC. This sequence joins TRBV10-2 and TRBJ2-7; 8 positions match TRBD2. Germline V lookup: CDR1 WSHSY, CDR2 SAAADI. The CDR3 length is 14 residues. V shed 8 bases, J shed 2 bases, and the junction held 8 bases outside the gene matches.

The V and J genes are TRBV7-2 and TRBJ2-7; TRBD2 matches 12 bases. The length of the CDR3 is 15 residues. The V gene's germline CDR1 is SGHTA and CDR2 FQGNSA. The trim removed 5 bases at V and 1 base at J, leaving 3 bases unmatched. CDR3 region: CASSQTSGSSYEQYF. The CDR3 DNA reads as TGTGCCAGCAGCCAGACTAGCGGGAGTTCCTACGAGCAGTACTTC.

The gene calls are TRBV11-2 and TRBJ2-1, with D tentatively TRBD2 (8 bases). This CDR3 has 16 amino acids. Germline CDR1 is SGHAT and CDR2 is FQNNGV. The V gene lost 5 bases and the J gene lost 7 bases, with 21 bases spanning the gap. This CDR3 reads CASSPQPGGGWNEQFF. The CDR3 DNA reads as TGTGCCAGCAGCCCACAACCGGGAGGGGGCTGGAATGAGCAGTTCTTC. The whole variable domain, filled in from reference TRBV11-2 and TRBJ2-1, reads EAGVAQSPRYKIIEKRQSVAFWCNPISGHATLYWYQQILGQGPKLLIQFQNNGVVDDSQLPKDRFSAERLKGVDSTLKIQPAKLEDSAVYLCASSPQPGGGWNEQFFGPGTRLTVL.

The J gene is TRBJ2-5, the V gene TRBV5-1, with D tentatively TRBD2 (6 bases). The CDR3 spans 14 residues. Germline V lookup: CDR1 SGHRS, CDR2 YFSETQ. V shed 0 bases and J shed 4 bases, with 10 bases lying between them. This CDR3 reads CASSLAVEGETQYF. CDR3 in DNA: TGCGCCAGCAGCTTGGCCGTGGAGGGAGAGACCCAGTACTTC.

V is TRBV28 and J is TRBJ1-2, with TRBD1 matching over 7 bases. Germline loops: CDR1 MDHEN, CDR2 SYDVKM. Trimming took 6 bases from V and 0 from J; bases not matched to a gene: 4. The CDR3 has 14 residues. CDR3 loop: CASRSQGANYGYTF. The CDR3, as DNA: TGTGCCAGCAGATCGCAGGGGGCTAACTATGGCTACACCTTC.

The chain recombines TRBV6-5 with TRBJ2-7, with TRBD1 identical over 9 bases. CDR1 is MNHEY, CDR2 SVGAGI, per germline. The CDR3 spans 15 residues. Unmatched junction bases numbered 5, after V lost 0 bases and J lost 5 bases. For the CDR3, the DNA is TGTGCCAGCAGTTACTCGAACAGGGGGCGTAACGAGCAGTACTTC. The encoded protein is CASSYSNRGRNEQYF.

The chain carries TRBV29-1 and TRBJ2-5; 12 bases match TRBD1. Looked up from germline, CDR1 is SQVTM and CDR2 is ANQGSEA. V trimming: 5 bases; J trimming: 5 bases; junction bases outside the gene matches: 12. The CDR3 extends over 16 amino acids. The CDR3 nucleotides are TGCAGCGTTCTGAGGGGGGGGACAGGGGGCGGTGAGACCCAGTACTTC. Its translation is CSVLRGGTGGGETQYF.

The chain uses TRBV18 and TRBJ2-7; 7 nucleotides agree with TRBD1. With 0 bases clipped from V and 5 bases from J, the junction kept 4 bases outside the gene matches. This CDR3 is 14 amino acids long. The germline V gene has CDR1 KGHSH and CDR2 LQKENI. The CDR3 loop reads CASSPPGQKDEQYF. DNA of the CDR3: TGTGCCAGCTCACCACCGGGACAGAAGGACGAGCAGTACTTC.

The CDR3 sequence is CASRRVAETQYF. The DNA for the CDR3 is TGTGCCAGCAGGAGGGTTGCGGAGACCCAGTACTTC. The chain recombines TRBV6-1 with TRBJ2-5; D is perhaps TRBD2 (5 bases). The CDR3 is made up of 12 amino acids. Trimming left V 6 bases short and J 5 bases short, with 10 bases between. Germline V lookup: CDR1 MNHNS, CDR2 SASEGT.

The chain combines TRBV30 with TRBJ2-7, with D hard to call. V was clipped by 6 bases and J by 1 base, with 7 bases between them. The germline gives CDR1 GTSNPN, CDR2 SVGIG (reference sequence). This CDR3 region has 11 residues. The CDR3 nucleotides read TGTGCCTGTAGAGTTTCCTACGAGCAGTACTTC. Translation: CACRVSYEQYF.